This entry features one T cell receptor (beta chain) sequence. This record belongs to a study of blood T cell repertoires in COVID-19. Study in general: From T cells, B-cell-depleted T cells, or PBMCs came the material, which was cDNA or gDNA.

Authors' methods: Amplification of reference gene primers provided the estimated nucleated cell counts. Libraries were prepared by immunoSEQ multiplex PCR; TCRdb keeps only in-frame clonotypes and omits some of them. The V and J calls and clone size are taken from that table; D and trimming were inferred from the DNA. Among around 280,000 clones, roughly 86% were seen once, and the ten largest hold 2% to 2.5%. This CDR3 comprises 15 residues. V lost 6 bases and J 1 base, leaving 12 bases between the germline ends. The germline V gene encodes CDR1 MNHEY and CDR2 SVGAGI. Sequencing was performed on peripheral blood. This sequence joins TRBV6-5 and TRBJ2-2; TRBD1 might be the D (6 bases). The receptor comes from a woman under 40 who had recovered from COVID-19. CDR3 protein: CASRQMGQNTGELFF. The CDR3 DNA sequence: TGTGCCAGCAGGCAAATGGGACAGAACACCGGGGAGCTGTTTTTT.